One and the same sample provided the 6 T cell receptor beta chains below, sequenced in a study of identical twins. MiXCR was run by TCRdb on the 5' RACE reads, yielding one entry per CDR3 protein. The sample yields about 520,000 distinct CDR3 sequences, about 20% seen once. The same data also contributed to another study, on T cells expressing NK-cell markers.

The sequenced material came from CD4+ T cells sorted from blood. These receptors came from a woman younger than 35 in good health.

V gene TRBV6-1 combines with J gene TRBJ1-6, with D perhaps matching TRBD1 (6 bases). Trimming took 6 bases from V and 7 from J, leaving 16 bases between them. Germline lookup yields CDR1 MNHNS and CDR2 SASEGT. The CDR3 spans 15 residues. The CDR3 sequence: CASSLQGIRNSPLHF. The DNA of the CDR3 is TGTGCCAGCAGCCTCCAGGGGATTCGGAATTCACCCCTCCACTTT.

CDR3: CASRPRNEKLFF. The CDR3 coding sequence is TGTGCCAGCAGACCCAGAAATGAAAAACTGTTTTTT. J is TRBJ1-4 and V is TRBV12-3 or TRBV12-4; D is ambiguous. V shed 6 bases and J shed 5 bases, with 7 bases lying between them. The CDR3 runs to 12 residues.

This clonotype was observed a few times. The V and J genes are TRBV10-1 and TRBJ2-7, with D perhaps matching TRBD1 (7 bases). V was pared by 9 bases and J by 0 bases, with 18 bases between. Looked up from germline, CDR1 is WNHNN and CDR2 is SYGVQD (reference sequence). The CDR3 contains 15 residues. The CDR3 DNA reads TGCGCCAGTTTAAGCAGGGGGGTTAGCTCCTACGAGCAGTACTTC. Translation gives CASLSRGVSSYEQYF.

This chain connects TRBV20-1 to TRBJ2-5; D is possibly TRBD1 (6 bases). V lost 5 bases and J 5 bases, leaving 12 bases between the germline ends. In germline, CDR1 is DFQATT, CDR2 SNEGSKA (reference sequence). The CDR3 has 12 residues. The CDR3 coding sequence is TGCAGTGCTGATCAGGGGCGGGAGACCCAGTACTTC. This translates into CSADQGRETQYF.

The chain carries TRBV12-3 or TRBV12-4 and TRBJ2-7; TRBD1 aligns across 7 bases. The CDR3 extends over 14 amino acids. The junction had 13 bases not matched to a gene; V was cut back by 6 bases and J by 8 bases. The CDR3 here is CASRDLRGSEKQYF. For the CDR3, the DNA is TGTGCCAGCAGAGACCTCAGGGGGAGTGAAAAGCAGTACTTC.

This chain joins TRBV4-3 and TRBJ2-7; possibly TRBD1 for D (6 bases). The V end lost 0 bases, the J end lost 5 bases, and 14 bases lay between the germline ends. The germline CDR1 and CDR2 sequences are LGHNA and YSLEER. This CDR3 is built from 15 residues. CDR3 coding DNA: TGCGCCAGCAGCCAAGATTGGTTTGAGGGGGACGAGCAGTACTTC. Protein product: CASSQDWFEGDEQYF.